A single sample gave rise to the 26 T cell receptor beta chains below, sequenced in a study of blood T cell repertoires in COVID-19. Profiling relied on immunoSEQ multiplex PCR, and the TCRdb table lists in-frame clones only, not all of them. The data contain around 190,000 clones, 84% of them singletons. The sequencing input was peripheral blood. Receptor source: a human donor in a cohort sampled during active COVID-19.

The V and J genes are TRBV29-1 and TRBJ2-3; 7 bases are shared with TRBD2. CDR3 length: 12 residues. Looked up from germline, CDR1 is SQVTM and CDR2 is ANQGSEA. The V gene end was trimmed by 8 bases and the J gene end by 4 bases; junction bases not matched to a gene: 6. CDR3 sequence reads: CSLSRGADTQYF. The CDR3 DNA sequence: TGCAGCCTCTCCCGGGGGGCAGATACGCAGTATTTT.

The chain links TRBV30 to TRBJ2-2, with TRBD1 identical over 8 bases. Unmatched junction bases numbered 6, after V lost 6 bases and J lost 3 bases. This CDR3 spans 14 amino acids. Germline V gives CDR1 GTSNPN, CDR2 SVGIG (reference sequence). This CDR3 is CACHRQGHTGELFF. CDR3 in DNA: TGTGCCTGCCATCGACAGGGGCACACCGGGGAGCTGTTTTTT. The entire variable domain, with the rest obtained from reference TRBV30 and TRBJ2-2, is as follows: SQTIHQWPATLVQPVGSPLSLECTVEGTSNPNLYWYRQAAGRGLQLLFYSVGIGQISSEVPQNLSASRPQDRQFILSSKKLLLSDSGFYLCACHRQGHTGELFFGEGSRLTVL.

The chain couples TRBV5-6 to TRBJ2-7; D is perhaps TRBD2 (5 bases). The CDR3 consists of 14 residues. The germline CDR1 and CDR2 sequences are SGHDT and YYEEEE. With 6 bases removed from V and 3 bases from J, the gap between germline ends came to 16 bases. CDR3 region: CASTTSGVGYEQYF. The CDR3 DNA is TGTGCCAGCACCACTTCCGGGGTAGGCTACGAGCAGTACTTC.

This clone has only a few counts. The chain uses TRBV12-5 and TRBJ2-3; 9 bases are shared with TRBD2. Germline CDR1 and CDR2: LGHNT and FRNRAP. The CDR3 extends over 20 amino acids. V lost 1 base and J lost 0; bases outside the gene matches: 14. The CDR3 sequence: CASGLGQTYSTSGSTDTQYF. The CDR3, as DNA: TGTGCTAGTGGTTTGGGGCAGACCTATTCGACTAGCGGTAGCACAGATACGCAGTATTTT.

This chain connects TRBV15 to TRBJ2-3; 11 positions match TRBD2. CDR3 length: 16 amino acids. Germline CDR1 and CDR2: LNHNV and YYDKDF (reference sequence). J gave up 2 bases and V 3 bases, and 4 bases lay outside the gene matches. The CDR3 DNA follows: TGTGCCACCAGCAGTGAGGGACTAGCGGTCACAGATACGCAGTATTTT. Translating it yields CATSSEGLAVTDTQYF.

This clone showed up just once. The CDR3 here is CASSIRQGGEKLFF. CDR3 nucleotide sequence: TGTGCCAGCAGCATAAGACAGGGGGGTGAAAAACTGTTTTTT. V is TRBV7-9 and J is TRBJ1-4; TRBD1 aligns across 9 bases. From germline, CDR1 is SEHNR and CDR2 FQNEAQ (reference sequence). The CDR3 contains 14 residues. V was pared by 5 bases and J by 7 bases, with 5 bases of the junction left unmatched.

This clone has a single count. The V call is TRBV5-5, the J call TRBJ2-5; D is possibly TRBD1 (7 bases). From germline, CDR1 is SGHKS and CDR2 YYEKEE (reference sequence). The CDR3 is 17 amino acids. V lost 0 bases, J lost 2 bases, and 17 bases lay in between. CDR3 DNA sequence: TGTGCCAGCAGCTTGGGTCCCCAGGGGGGTAATCAAGAGACCCAGTACTTC. Its translation: CASSLGPQGGNQETQYF.

This clone occurred a few times. V is TRBV2 and J is TRBJ2-7, with 7 bases that match TRBD1. The germline CDR1 and CDR2 sequences are SNHLY and FYNNEI. This CDR3 is built from 12 residues. J lost 5 bases, V lost 7 bases, and 5 bases had no gene match. CDR3 protein: CASNRDRDEQYF. DNA of the CDR3: TGTGCCAGCAATCGAGACAGGGACGAGCAGTACTTC.

The chain is built from TRBV2 and TRBJ2-2; 9 bases are a match to TRBD2. Looked up from germline, CDR1 is SNHLY and CDR2 is FYNNEI. The CDR3 is 15 amino acids. The ends lost 4 bases at V and 3 bases at J; junction bases unmatched: 3. CDR3 residues: CASSGLAGDTGELFF. The DNA of the CDR3 is TGTGCCAGCAGTGGATTAGCGGGAGACACCGGGGAGCTGTTTTTT.

The chain couples TRBV28 to TRBJ1-6, with D possibly being TRBD1 (5 bases). CDR3 size: 14 residues. The germline V and J ends were trimmed by 7 bases and 10 bases, with 17 bases remaining between them. Per the germline V gene, CDR1 is MDHEN and CDR2 is SYDVKM. The chain's CDR3 is CASNPIGGFSPLHF. The DNA for the CDR3 is TGTGCCAGCAATCCGATCGGGGGGTTCTCACCCCTCCACTTT. The complete variable domain, with remaining parts taken from reference TRBV28 and TRBJ1-6, reads DVKVTQSSRYLVKRTGEKVFLECVQDMDHENMFWYRQDPGLGLRLIYFSYDVKMKEKGDIPEGYSVSREKKERFSLILESASTNQTSMYLCASNPIGGFSPLHFGNGTRLTVT.

CDR3 in amino acids: CASSSGGRRGYTF. The CDR3 coding sequence is TGTGCCAGCAGTTCAGGAGGGCGACGTGGCTACACCTTC. V gene TRBV28 combines with J gene TRBJ1-2; D gene unclear. Germline assignment: CDR1 MDHEN and CDR2 SYDVKM. The CDR3 consists of 13 residues. With 4 bases removed from V and 7 bases from J, the gap between germline ends came to 13 bases.

As DNA, the CDR3 is TGTGCCAGCCGAATGGGGGCTTTGAACACTGAAGCTTTCTTT. Its translation: CASRMGALNTEAFF. V usage is TRBV18 and J usage is TRBJ1-1; D may be TRBD1 (6 bases). Looked up from germline, CDR1 is KGHSH and CDR2 is LQKENI. This CDR3 comprises 14 residues. Trimming removed 8 bases from V and 0 bases from J, with 13 bases in between. The whole variable domain, remainder taken from reference TRBV18 and TRBJ1-1, is NAGVMQNPRHLVRRRGQEARLRCSPMKGHSHVYWYRQLPEEGLKFMVYLQKENIIDESGMPKERFSAEFPKEGPSILRIQQVVRGDSAAYFCASRMGALNTEAFFGQGTRLTVV.

The chain has TRBV5-5 and TRBJ1-4, with D possibly being TRBD1 (6 bases). The length of the CDR3 is 20 residues. Germline CDR1 and CDR2: SGHKS and YYEKEE (reference sequence). Trimming took off 4 bases at V and 6 bases at J, with 31 bases between the two ends. Here the CDR3 DNA reads TGTGCCAGCAGCCTTCGGTCTCTTGGAAATATTTTGGGGGCGGATGAAAAACTGTTTTTT. It specifies CASSLRSLGNILGADEKLFF.

The CDR3 sequence: CASSLAGTSYEQYF. The CDR3 DNA follows: TGTGCCAGCAGCCTGGCGGGTACATCCTACGAGCAGTACTTC. The V gene is TRBV5-4, the J gene TRBJ2-7; TRBD2 might be the D (5 bases). CDR1 is SGHNT and CDR2 is YYREEE in the germline V gene (reference sequence). This CDR3 region has 14 residues. Trimming pared 4 bases from V and 1 base from J, leaving 12 bases between.

The chain combines TRBV28 with TRBJ1-4; D possibly corresponds to TRBD1 (5 bases). Trimming pared 5 bases from V and 8 bases from J, leaving 18 bases between. Germline V gives CDR1 MDHEN, CDR2 SYDVKM. CDR3 length: 15 amino acids. As DNA, the CDR3 is TGTGCCAGCAGTCGATCGGGGGTGGAGGGAGAAAAACTGTTTTTT. Its translation is CASSRSGVEGEKLFF.

The gene calls are TRBV25-1 and TRBJ2-7; 8 positions match TRBD1. Trimming took 6 bases from V and 2 from J; bases not matched to a gene: 3. Germline-derived CDR1 and CDR2 are MGHDK and SYGVNS. The CDR3 is made up of 13 amino acids. CDR3 in DNA: TGTGCCAGCAGCCGGGACAGGACCTACGAGCAGTACTTC. It yields the protein CASSRDRTYEQYF.

The rearrangement uses TRBV4-1 and TRBJ2-7, with D possibly matching TRBD1 (5 bases). Germline lookup yields CDR1 MGHRA and CDR2 YSYEKL. This CDR3 is 16 amino acids long. Trimming removed 0 bases at V and 3 bases at J, with 15 bases between. CDR3 amino acids: CASSQEKLQENYEQYF. DNA for the CDR3: TGCGCCAGCAGCCAAGAAAAGTTACAGGAAAACTACGAGCAGTACTTC.

This clone was seen just once. This chain uses TRBV15 with TRBJ2-7; D unresolved. V lost 1 base and J lost 2, with 9 bases in between. The CDR3 length is 14 residues. Per germline, CDR1 LNHNV and CDR2 YYDKDF (reference sequence). The CDR3 sequence is CATSRVTKPYEQYF. For the CDR3, the DNA is TGTGCCACCAGCAGAGTAACAAAACCCTACGAGCAGTACTTC. Supplemented by reference TRBV15 and TRBJ2-7, the full variable domain reads DAMVIQNPRYQVTQFGKPVTLSCSQTLNHNVMYWYQQKSSQAPKLLFHYYDKDFNNEADTPDNFQSRRPNTSFCFLDIRSPGLGDTAMYLCATSRVTKPYEQYFGPGTRLTVT.

V usage is TRBV4-1 and J usage is TRBJ2-1; 8 bases are a match to TRBD2. Germline CDR1 MGHRA, CDR2 YSYEKL. J was trimmed by 2 bases and V by 3 bases; bases with no gene match: 6. The CDR3 loop spans 16 amino acids. CDR3 loop: CASSHGAGETYNEQFF. As DNA, the CDR3 is TGCGCCAGCAGCCACGGAGCGGGGGAAACCTACAATGAGCAGTTCTTC.

The CDR3 DNA sequence: TGTGCCAGTAGTATAGCTGGGACAGGGGATCGTGGCTACACCTTC. Its protein product is CASSIAGTGDRGYTF. The V gene is TRBV19, the J gene TRBJ1-2, with 10 bases identical to TRBD1. The V gene end was trimmed by 1 base and the J gene end by 7 bases; junction bases not matched to a gene: 6. CDR1 and CDR2 (germline): LNHDA, SQIVND (reference sequence). CDR3 length equals 15 residues.

The chain links TRBV5-5 to TRBJ2-2, with D perhaps TRBD2 (5 bases). The CDR3 extends over 15 amino acids. V was shortened by 1 base and J by 3 bases, with 10 bases between the two germline ends. CDR1 and CDR2 (germline): SGHKS, YYEKEE (reference sequence). DNA for the CDR3: TGTGCCAGCAGCTTGCGGGGTTCGGACACCGGGGAGCTGTTTTTT. Its protein product is CASSLRGSDTGELFF.

The J gene is TRBJ1-6, the V gene TRBV7-2, with D possibly TRBD1 on 6 matching bases. This CDR3 is 15 amino acids long. Between the trimmed V and J ends, which lost 4 bases and 8 bases, there was a span of 15 bases. The germline V gene has CDR1 SGHTA and CDR2 FQGNSA. CDR3 nucleotide sequence: TGTGCCAGCAGCTCATTCAGGGGTTCGGATTCACCCCTCCACTTT. Its translation is CASSSFRGSDSPLHF. The variable domain in full, with the rest retrieved from reference TRBV7-2 and TRBJ1-6, is GAGVSQSPSNKVTEKGKDVELRCDPISGHTALYWYRQSLGQGLEFLIYFQGNSAPDKSGLPSDRFSAERTGGSVSTLTIQRTQQEDSAVYLCASSSFRGSDSPLHFGNGTRLTVT.

The sample holds one count of this clone. This chain uses TRBV11-2 with TRBJ1-2; 10 nucleotides agree with TRBD1. In germline, CDR1 is SGHAT, CDR2 FQNNGV. The CDR3 covers 16 residues. V was pared by 1 base and J by 0 bases, with 2 bases of the junction left unmatched. Written as DNA, the CDR3 is TGTGCCAGCAGCTTAGTGGGGACAGGGGCTAACTATGGCTACACCTTC. Translated, it gives CASSLVGTGANYGYTF.

This chain uses TRBV5-1 with TRBJ2-5; perhaps TRBD1 as D (6 bases). V was shortened by 0 bases and J by 5 bases, with 14 bases between the two germline ends. Germline CDR1 is SGHRS and CDR2 is YFSETQ. This CDR3 region has 15 residues. The chain's CDR3 is CASSLEDSLGETQYF. CDR3 nucleotide sequence: TGCGCCAGCAGCTTGGAGGACAGTCTGGGGGAGACCCAGTACTTC.

The V and J genes are TRBV18 and TRBJ2-1; perhaps TRBD2 as D (6 bases). Trimming pared 2 bases from V and 9 bases from J, leaving 14 bases between. The germline V gene encodes CDR1 KGHSH and CDR2 LQKENI. CDR3 length: 14 residues. This CDR3 reads CASSPTDGGTEQFF. CDR3 DNA: TGTGCCAGCTCACCAACGGACGGGGGTACTGAGCAGTTCTTC.

This chain links TRBV11-3 with TRBJ2-1, with TRBD1 as a possible D gene (6 bases). Looked up from germline, CDR1 is SGHNT and CDR2 is YENEEA. V was shortened by 4 bases and J by 3 bases, with 13 bases between the two germline ends. The length of the CDR3 is 15 residues. CDR3 amino acids: CASSSRGQNYNEQFF. DNA for the CDR3: TGTGCCAGCAGCTCCCGCGGACAGAACTACAATGAGCAGTTCTTC.